A single sample is the source of the 32 T cell receptor beta chains below, sequenced in a study of cytomegalovirus exposure and HLA in healthy donors. The PCR contained 60 Vbeta and 13 Jbeta primers. The data were produced by immunoSEQ multiplex PCR, yet TCRdb's version contains in-frame clones alone and is incomplete. The sample holds roughly 180,000 clones, approximately 78% seen once. The sequencing input was PBMCs. The receptors derive from a male donor in good health and CMV-seronegative.

This chain connects TRBV5-4 to TRBJ2-7, with 9 bases matching TRBD1. J gave up 1 base and V 4 bases, and 9 bases lay outside the gene matches. Germline loops: CDR1 SGHNT, CDR2 YYREEE (reference sequence). This CDR3 spans 16 amino acids. The chain's CDR3 is CASSGSDRGRSYEQYF. DNA for the CDR3: TGTGCCAGCAGCGGTTCGGACAGGGGTAGGTCCTACGAGCAGTACTTC.

This clone showed up just a few times. The gene calls are TRBV6-5 and TRBJ1-1; D perhaps matches TRBD1 (5 bases). CDR1 and CDR2 from the germline V gene are MNHEY and SVGAGI. The CDR3 spans 13 residues. V was trimmed by 5 bases and J by 3 bases, leaving 10 bases between them. The CDR3 coding sequence is TGTGCCAGCAGTAATCCGGGGGACACTGAAGCTTTCTTT. This encodes CASSNPGDTEAFF.

The J gene is TRBJ2-2, the V gene TRBV9, with 8 bases lining up with TRBD1. The germline gives CDR1 SGDLS, CDR2 YYNGEE. The V and J ends lost 4 bases and 7 bases, in that order; junction bases with no gene match: 9. The CDR3 length is 15 residues. CDR3 residues: CASSIRGQVGGELFF. The CDR3 coding sequence is TGTGCCAGCAGCATACGGGGACAGGTCGGCGGGGAGCTGTTTTTT.

The chain links TRBV6-5 to TRBJ2-3; TRBD2 matches 11 bases. J lost 2 bases, V lost 4 bases, and 5 bases had no gene match. The V gene's germline CDR1 is MNHEY and CDR2 SVGAGI. CDR3 size: 16 residues. CDR3 amino acids: CASSLEGLAVTDTQYF. For the CDR3, the DNA is TGTGCCAGCAGTTTGGAGGGACTAGCGGTCACAGATACGCAGTATTTT.

In this sample, this clone turned up once. The chain has TRBV5-1 and TRBJ2-4; 7 bases line up with TRBD1. The CDR3 is made up of 14 amino acids. CDR1 and CDR2 from the germline V gene are SGHRS and YFSETQ. V gave up 3 bases and J gave up 6 bases; unmatched junction bases: 6. The CDR3 sequence: CASSYTGAGNIQYF. The CDR3 DNA sequence: TGCGCCAGCAGCTATACAGGGGCTGGAAACATTCAGTACTTC.

The J gene is TRBJ2-5, the V gene TRBV5-4; 10 bases map to TRBD1. The CDR3 runs 16 residues. From germline, CDR1 is SGHNT and CDR2 YYREEE (reference sequence). The V segment lost 4 bases and the J segment 4 bases; nucleotides outside the gene matches: 10. The CDR3 nucleotides are TGTGCCAGCAGCGTCCCGGGACAGGGGACCGGAGAGACCCAGTACTTC. It encodes CASSVPGQGTGETQYF.

Written as DNA, the CDR3 is TGTGCCAGCAGACGGGAGGGTGGTGAAAAACTGTTTTTT. Translating it yields CASRREGGEKLFF. The rearrangement uses TRBV9 and TRBJ1-4; no definite D call. CDR3 size: 13 residues. The germline gives CDR1 SGDLS, CDR2 YYNGEE. Trimming removed 5 bases at V and 7 bases at J, with 12 bases between.

The J gene is TRBJ1-2, the V gene TRBV5-4; D is ambiguous. Trimming removed 2 bases from V and 4 bases from J, with 12 bases in between. Germline values: CDR1 SGHNT, CDR2 YYREEE (reference sequence). The CDR3 consists of 14 residues. CDR3 bases: TGTGCCAGCAGCTTAGGAGGGAATGTCTATGGCTACACCTTC. Translation gives CASSLGGNVYGYTF.

A note on this clone: At one end the junction does not follow the germline gene, possibly because of a read error. The V and J genes are TRBV19 and TRBJ1-5; TRBD1 might be the D (6 bases). This CDR3 spans 14 amino acids. Germline V gene lookup returns CDR1 LNHDA and CDR2 SQIVND (reference sequence). The CDR3 DNA reads TGTTCCAGTAATTTACAGGGCGTCAATCAGCCCCAGCATTTT. Its protein is CSSNLQGVNQPQHF.

V gene TRBV6-5 combines with J gene TRBJ2-5; 7 nucleotides match TRBD1. CDR1 MNHEY and CDR2 SVGAGI come from the germline V gene. This CDR3 region has 14 residues. J was trimmed by 11 bases and V by 6 bases; bases with no gene match: 15. CDR3: CASRPRQTGKEQYF. CDR3 sequence (DNA): TGTGCCAGCAGGCCCCGTCAGACAGGGAAAGAGCAGTACTTC.

This clone has a single count. This chain joins TRBV6-4 and TRBJ2-1; perhaps TRBD1 as D (6 bases). V was pared by 0 bases and J by 7 bases, with 10 bases between. Germline V gene data show CDR1 as MRHNA and CDR2 as SNTAGT. The CDR3 loop spans 14 amino acids. This chain's CDR3 is CASSDSKQGNEQFF. The CDR3, as DNA: TGTGCCAGCAGTGACTCGAAACAGGGTAATGAGCAGTTCTTC.

The genes are TRBV14 and TRBJ1-2; 11 bases agree with TRBD1. The CDR3 is 14 amino acids. Germline-derived CDR1 and CDR2 are SGHDN and FVKESK. After removal of 3 bases from V and 8 bases from J, the junction contained 5 bases not matched to a gene. The CDR3: CASSHVGQGEGYTF. Written as DNA, the CDR3 is TGTGCCAGCAGCCATGTGGGACAGGGGGAAGGCTACACCTTC.

The CDR3: CASSLTAGQGITGELFF. As DNA, the CDR3 is TGTGCCAGCAGTTTAACGGCCGGACAGGGCATCACCGGGGAGCTGTTTTTT. V usage is TRBV27 and J usage is TRBJ2-2; TRBD1 matches 8 bases. The V gene's germline CDR1 is MNHEY and CDR2 SMNVEV (reference sequence). The CDR3 loop spans 17 amino acids. J was trimmed by 4 bases and V by 2 bases; bases with no gene match: 9.

The V gene is TRBV5-4, the J gene TRBJ1-3; TRBD1 agrees at 8 bases. V shed 0 bases, J shed 0 bases, and the junction held 2 bases outside the gene matches. This CDR3 has 16 residues. CDR1 SGHNT and CDR2 YYREEE come from the germline V gene (reference sequence). CDR3 DNA: TGTGCCAGCAGCTTGGTTGGGACAGGCTCTGGAAACACCATATATTTT. This gives the protein CASSLVGTGSGNTIYF.

CDR3 DNA sequence: TGTGCCAGCAGTCGGGACAGGGATTCCTACGAGCAGTACTTC. Encoded protein: CASSRDRDSYEQYF. The chain recombines TRBV6-5 with TRBJ2-7; 9 bases are shared with TRBD1. This CDR3 spans 14 amino acids. The germline CDR1 and CDR2 sequences are MNHEY and SVGAGI. With 5 bases clipped from V and 1 base from J, the junction kept 3 bases outside the gene matches.

The genes are TRBV28 and TRBJ2-7, with 10 nucleotides matching TRBD1. CDR1 and CDR2 from the germline V gene are MDHEN and SYDVKM. The V segment lost 6 bases and the J segment 5 bases; nucleotides outside the gene matches: 10. The CDR3 runs 15 residues. The CDR3 is CASSRPGQGSHEQYF. For the CDR3, the DNA is TGTGCCAGCAGCCGGCCGGGACAGGGGTCCCACGAGCAGTACTTC. Based on the CDR3 plus reference TRBV28 and TRBJ2-7, the full variable domain is DVKVTQSSRYLVKRTGEKVFLECVQDMDHENMFWYRQDPGLGLRLIYFSYDVKMKEKGDIPEGYSVSREKKERFSLILESASTNQTSMYLCASSRPGQGSHEQYFGPGTRLTVT.

This clone showed up just once. The chain combines TRBV28 with TRBJ1-5; TRBD1 might be the D (6 bases). From germline, CDR1 is MDHEN and CDR2 SYDVKM. The CDR3 has 15 amino acids. Trimming removed 6 bases at V and 7 bases at J, with 19 bases between. The CDR3 sequence is CASSYPQGRSQPQHF. The CDR3, as DNA: TGTGCCAGCAGCTACCCGCAGGGGCGGTCCCAGCCCCAGCATTTT.

The rearrangement uses TRBV27 and TRBJ2-1; 11 nucleotides match TRBD2. V lost 5 bases to trimming and J lost 4 bases; unmatched junction nucleotides: 4. The V gene's germline CDR1 is MNHEY and CDR2 SMNVEV (reference sequence). The CDR3 covers 15 residues. The CDR3, as DNA: TGTGCCAGCAGTCCCGGACTAGCGGGTTACAATGAGCAGTTCTTC. Translated: CASSPGLAGYNEQFF.

The CDR3 region is CASSYDRYTGELFF. CDR3 DNA sequence: TGTGCCAGCAGTTACGACAGATACACCGGGGAGCTGTTTTTT. This sequence joins TRBV7-3 and TRBJ2-2; possibly TRBD1 for D (5 bases). V was clipped by 6 bases and J by 3 bases, with 11 bases between them. Germline CDR1 is SGHTA and CDR2 is FQGTGA. This CDR3 spans 14 amino acids.

The V and J genes are TRBV10-3 and TRBJ1-2; 7 nucleotides agree with TRBD1. Germline V CDR1 and CDR2: ENHRY, SYGVKD. V was clipped by 3 bases and J by 2 bases; unmatched bases: 3. The CDR3 consists of 14 residues. For the CDR3, the DNA is TGTGCCATCAGTGAAAGGGGGCACAACTATGGCTACACCTTC. It yields the protein CAISERGHNYGYTF.

V usage is TRBV27 and J usage is TRBJ1-1, with 8 bases identical to TRBD1. Trimming removed 6 bases from V and 4 bases from J; junction bases left unmatched: 4. The length of the CDR3 is 13 residues. Germline V lookup: CDR1 MNHEY, CDR2 SMNVEV (reference sequence). The CDR3 bases are TGTGCCAGCAGCCTGACAGGGGTCACTGAAGCTTTCTTT. Translated: CASSLTGVTEAFF.

The chain uses TRBV27 and TRBJ2-2, with 10 bases aligning to TRBD2. This CDR3 is 15 amino acids long. The junction had 5 bases not matched to a gene; V was cut back by 5 bases and J by 5 bases. CDR1 is MNHEY, CDR2 SMNVEV, per germline (reference sequence). The CDR3 coding sequence is TGTGCCAGCAGTCTTAGGACTAGCGGTACCGGGGAGCTGTTTTTT. Translated: CASSLRTSGTGELFF.

The rearrangement uses TRBV28 and TRBJ2-3; 9 bases are a match to TRBD2. The CDR3 runs to 17 residues. Germline CDR1 is MDHEN and CDR2 is SYDVKM. Trimming cost V 3 bases and J 4 bases; bases outside gene matches: 11. The CDR3 protein is CASSFTERGELADTQYF. CDR3 in DNA: TGTGCCAGCAGTTTCACAGAGCGGGGGGAATTGGCAGATACGCAGTATTTT.

This clone appeared a few times. The V gene is TRBV29-1, the J gene TRBJ2-3; 16 nucleotides line up with TRBD2. This CDR3 contains 16 residues. Unmatched junction bases numbered 6, after V lost 7 bases and J lost 2 bases. Germline V CDR1 and CDR2: SQVTM, ANQGSEA. Written as DNA, the CDR3 is TGCAGCGCTACTGGGACTAGCGGGGGGGCCACAGATACGCAGTATTTT. Translating it yields CSATGTSGGATDTQYF.

The chain is built from TRBV5-1 and TRBJ2-3; 8 nucleotides line up with TRBD1. The CDR3 runs to 18 residues. With 6 bases clipped from V and 2 bases from J, the junction kept 17 bases outside the gene matches. CDR1 and CDR2 (germline): SGHRS, YFSETQ. The CDR3 protein is CASTLGQGLFSNTDTQYF. As DNA, the CDR3 is TGCGCCAGCACACTCGGACAGGGTCTATTCTCTAACACAGATACGCAGTATTTT.

The chain recombines TRBV9 with TRBJ2-5, with 7 bases that match TRBD2. Germline trimming cut 0 bases from V and 0 bases from J; bases unmatched to any gene: 5. The germline V gene encodes CDR1 SGDLS and CDR2 YYNGEE. CDR3 length equals 16 residues. The CDR3 nucleotides are TGTGCCAGCAGCGTAGGCCTAGCGGACAACCAAGAGACCCAGTACTTC. It encodes CASSVGLADNQETQYF.

This chain links TRBV6-5 with TRBJ1-1; D is possibly TRBD1 (5 bases). The CDR3 consists of 16 residues. The V gene's germline CDR1 is MNHEY and CDR2 SVGAGI. V lost 0 bases, J lost 2 bases, and 13 bases lay in between. The CDR3 bases are TGTGCCAGCAGTTACTCCTTGGGGGGGGGTAACACTGAAGCTTTCTTT. Translated: CASSYSLGGGNTEAFF.

This chain links TRBV5-1 with TRBJ1-1, with 8 bases aligning to TRBD1. This CDR3 is 17 amino acids long. CDR1 SGHRS and CDR2 YFSETQ come from the germline V gene. The V gene end was trimmed by 8 bases and the J gene end by 8 bases; junction bases not matched to a gene: 23. The CDR3 sequence is CASVHGTSPGGTGEAFF. CDR3 DNA sequence: TGCGCCAGTGTCCATGGGACCTCGCCCGGAGGGACAGGAGAAGCTTTCTTT. The full variable domain, rest sourced from reference TRBV5-1 and TRBJ1-1, is KAGVTQTPRYLIKTRGQQVTLSCSPISGHRSVSWYQQTPGQGLQFLFEYFSETQRNKGNFPGRFSGRQFSNSRSEMNVSTLELGDSALYLCASVHGTSPGGTGEAFFGQGTRLTVV.

The chain has TRBV7-2 and TRBJ1-6; 7 bases are shared with TRBD1. J lost 14 bases, V lost 3 bases, and 7 bases had no gene match. The germline V gene encodes CDR1 SGHTA and CDR2 FQGNSA. CDR3 length: 13 residues. This CDR3 is CASSFHQGVTLHF. The CDR3 nucleotides read TGTGCCAGCAGCTTTCATCAGGGGGTCACCCTCCACTTT. The full variable domain, its missing parts supplied by reference TRBV7-2 and TRBJ1-6, is GAGVSQSPSNKVTEKGKDVELRCDPISGHTALYWYRQSLGQGLEFLIYFQGNSAPDKSGLPSDRFSAERTGGSVSTLTIQRTQQEDSAVYLCASSFHQGVTLHFGNGTRLTVT.

The rearrangement uses TRBV5-1 and TRBJ2-5, with 7 bases lining up with TRBD1. Matching the DNA end better, TRBJ2-7 makes the J call doubtful. The CDR3 length is 14 residues. The germline V gene has CDR1 SGHRS and CDR2 YFSETQ. CDR3 in amino acids: CASSLKGASYEQYF. In nucleotides, the CDR3 is TGCGCCAGCAGCTTGAAGGGGGCCTCCTACGAGCAGTACTTC.

This clone was recorded at least ten times. This rearrangement joins TRBV4-1 to TRBJ2-3, with TRBD1 as a possible D gene (5 bases). Deletions cut 7 bases from V and 5 bases from J, with 16 bases between. The CDR3 totals 14 residues. Germline CDR1 is MGHRA and CDR2 is YSYEKL. Here the CDR3 reads CASKEGRVLDTQYF. CDR3 coding DNA: TGCGCCAGCAAAGAAGGCAGGGTCTTAGATACGCAGTATTTT.

The chain is built from TRBV7-2 and TRBJ1-3, with D unclear. CDR3 length: 15 amino acids. Germline assignment: CDR1 SGHTA and CDR2 FQGNSA. Deletions cut 3 bases from V and 3 bases from J, with 12 bases between. The CDR3 DNA follows: TGTGCCAGCAGCTTGGTTCGGGGAATTGGAAACACCATATATTTT. Translated: CASSLVRGIGNTIYF.